This T cell receptor (beta chain) is from a study of shared clonotypes between healthy human individuals. Germline assignment: CDR1 SGDLS and CDR2 YYNGEE. The CDR3 is made up of 15 amino acids. The J segment lost 5 bases and the V segment lost 2 bases, leaving 5 bases of the junction unmatched. Sequencing was performed with immunoSEQ multiplex PCR; in TCRdb, only in-frame clones are kept and a portion is missing. The data contain roughly 2.1 million clones, under 95% of them singletons. The naive CD8 subset, CD45RO-negative cells positively selected for CCR7, excluded terminally differentiated effector memory CD45RA+ cells.

The rearrangement joins TRBV9 to TRBJ2-1, with TRBD2 matching 9 bases. The sequence was collected from a man between 18 and 35 years old in good health. Some clones in this sample may be carry-over from other donors' samples. Sequencing input: naive CD8+ T cells from PBMCs. The CDR3 region is CASSVASGTHNEQFF. CDR3 DNA sequence: TGTGCCAGCAGCGTCGCTAGCGGGACTCACAATGAGCAGTTCTTC.